This TCR beta chain was sequenced in a study of T cells in women clearing cervical HPV infection. In germline, CDR1 is LNHDA, CDR2 SQIVND (reference sequence). The J segment lost 3 bases and the V segment lost 7 bases, leaving 14 bases of the junction unmatched. This CDR3 region has 17 residues. With respect to this clone: Coverage ceases 3 residues before the CDR3 finishes, and the germline J gene fills in the end.

TCRdb's table, derived via immunoSEQ multiplex PCR, lists solely in-frame clones and lacks some. The sample table includes around 46,000 clones. The sequence came from a woman aged 18 to 75 with a cervical HPV16 infection that either progressed to CIN3+ or cleared (not recorded which). V is TRBV19 and J is TRBJ2-1, with 8 bases matching TRBD2. The sequencing sample was made of blood buffy coat. This CDR3 is CASTPFGGRLDYNEQFF. Partial CDR3 DNA: TGTGCCAGTACACCCTTTGGCGGGAGGCTTGACTACAATGAG.